This section outlines one T cell receptor beta chain sequence together with its context. This record comes from a study of blood T cell repertoires in COVID-19. Study as a whole: Samples representing acute and convalescent COVID-19 were sourced from the United States, Italy and Spain. Sources were T cells, B-cell-depleted T cells, or PBMCs; the material itself was cDNA or gDNA.

Germline values: CDR1 MNHNS, CDR2 SASEGT. This CDR3 comprises 18 residues. Trimming stripped 4 bases from V and 0 bases from J, with 18 bases between. Sequencing used immunoSEQ multiplex PCR; TCRdb keeps in-frame clones, though not all of them. The table has around 100,000 clones, approximately 87% seen once. The sequencing input was peripheral blood. The chain has TRBV6-1 and TRBJ1-4, with D tentatively TRBD1 (6 bases). The clonotype comes from a human donor with acute or convalescent COVID-19. The donor label of this sample is uncertain. As DNA, the CDR3 is TGTGCCAGCAGTGGAGGGCTGGGCAGGGGAGCAACTAATGAAAAACTGTTTTTT. Translation gives CASSGGLGRGATNEKLFF.